Sequencing of this TCR beta chain was carried out in a study of T cells of healthy individuals. TCRdb reanalysed the 5' RACE reads using MiXCR and keeps one entry per CDR3 protein. Found here are 90,000 to 100,000 distinct CDR3 sequences, approximately 18% of them singletons; the top ten hold approximately 5.7%. This clonotype was detected ten times or more. Unmatched junction bases numbered 7, after V lost 5 bases and J lost 6 bases. The CDR3 loop spans 14 amino acids. CDR1 and CDR2 from the germline V gene are DFQATT and SNEGSKA (reference sequence). The source of this sequence is a human donor in good health. This sequence joins TRBV20-1 and TRBJ2-1; the match to TRBD2 covers 10 bases. The CDR3 loop reads CSAPQAGGPNEQFF. DNA for the CDR3: TGCAGTGCTCCCCAAGCGGGAGGGCCCAATGAGCAGTTCTTC.